A selection of T cell receptor beta chains follows, all from one sample in a study of blood T cell repertoires in COVID-19. Only in-frame clones appear in the TCRdb table, and some are missing; sequencing was by immunoSEQ multiplex PCR. The sample carries roughly 150,000 clones, 75% to 90% recorded once. Sequenced input: peripheral blood. Source of these receptors: a woman aged 65 to 85 with acute or convalescent COVID-19. Both conserved end residues are part of each CDR3. Fields, in order: D gene, clone size, V gene, J gene, CDR3 DNA, CDR3 protein. The D gene is left open where the match is weak. The size entry is marked missing in some rows and otherwise reads once, few, many or a size class.

d_gene: TRBD1
abundance: .
v_gene: TRBV28
j_gene: TRBJ1-1
CDR3nt: TGTGCCAGCAGTTTCACAGGGGGTGTGGGGAACACTGAAGCTTTCTTT
CDR3aa: CASSFTGGVGNTEAFF

d_gene: .
abundance: once
v_gene: TRBV5-1
j_gene: TRBJ1-1
CDR3nt: TGCGCCAGCAGACGACGGGAGGACAACACTGAAGCTTTCTTT
CDR3aa: CASRRREDNTEAFF

d_gene: .
abundance: .
v_gene: TRBV29-1
j_gene: TRBJ1-1
CDR3nt: TGCAGCTTCTCAGGGGTGAACACTGAAGCTTTCTTT
CDR3aa: CSFSGVNTEAFF

d_gene: TRBD2
abundance: .
v_gene: TRBV28
j_gene: TRBJ2-1
CDR3nt: TGTGCCAGCCGACCTAGCGGGGGATTCAATGAGCAGTTCTTC
CDR3aa: CASRPSGGFNEQFF

d_gene: TRBD1
abundance: .
v_gene: TRBV28
j_gene: TRBJ1-3
CDR3nt: TGTGCCAGCAGTGGCAGGGGGCCTGGAAACACCATATATTTT
CDR3aa: CASSGRGPGNTIYF

d_gene: .
abundance: once
v_gene: TRBV18
j_gene: TRBJ1-1
CDR3nt: TGTGCCAGCTCACCACTCGGGCGGGATGAAGCTTTCTTT
CDR3aa: CASSPLGRDEAFF

d_gene: TRBD2
abundance: once
v_gene: TRBV4-1
j_gene: TRBJ2-1
CDR3nt: TGCGCCAGCAGCTTCCGACTAGCGGGGGGGTCGGATGAGCAGTTCTTC
CDR3aa: CASSFRLAGGSDEQFF

d_gene: TRBD1
abundance: .
v_gene: TRBV11-2
j_gene: TRBJ1-1
CDR3nt: TGTGCCAGCAGCTCATACAGGGACAGATACACTGAAGCTTTCTTT
CDR3aa: CASSSYRDRYTEAFF

d_gene: .
abundance: .
v_gene: TRBV19
j_gene: TRBJ1-1
CDR3nt: TGTGCCAGTAGTATAGATCAAGGGGTCCGCGGGGAAACTGAAGCTTTCTTT
CDR3aa: CASSIDQGVRGETEAFF

d_gene: TRBD2
abundance: .
v_gene: TRBV7-3
j_gene: TRBJ2-3
CDR3nt: TGTGCCAGCAGCTTAACAGGGCGGGGGATCACAGATACGCAGTATTTT
CDR3aa: CASSLTGRGITDTQYF

d_gene: .
abundance: .
v_gene: TRBV5-5
j_gene: TRBJ1-5
CDR3nt: TGTGCCAGCAGCTTTATACAGAACAATCAGCCCCAGCATTTT
CDR3aa: CASSFIQNNQPQHF

d_gene: TRBD1
abundance: .
v_gene: TRBV19
j_gene: TRBJ1-2
CDR3nt: TGTGCCAGTAGTCGGGGGACGGGACAGGGTAACTATGGCTACACCTTC
CDR3aa: CASSRGTGQGNYGYTF

d_gene: .
abundance: .
v_gene: TRBV15
j_gene: TRBJ2-5
CDR3nt: TGTGCCACCAGCAGAGATCGAGGGGGTGAAGAGACCCAGTACTTC
CDR3aa: CATSRDRGGEETQYF

d_gene: TRBD1
abundance: .
v_gene: TRBV2
j_gene: TRBJ1-2
CDR3nt: TGTGCCAGCAGTGAAGTGACCGGGACAGGGAATGGCTACACCTTC
CDR3aa: CASSEVTGTGNGYTF

d_gene: .
abundance: .
v_gene: TRBV25-1
j_gene: TRBJ1-1
CDR3nt: TGTGCCAGCAGTGACCCTCGGGCAGGGGTCACTGAAGCTTTCTTT
CDR3aa: CASSDPRAGVTEAFF

d_gene: .
abundance: .
v_gene: TRBV7-9
j_gene: TRBJ1-3
CDR3nt: TGTGCCAGCAGCTTAGCATCCCCGAGCTCTGGAAACACCATATATTTT
CDR3aa: CASSLASPSSGNTIYF

d_gene: .
abundance: .
v_gene: TRBV5-1
j_gene: TRBJ1-3
CDR3nt: TGCGCCAGCAGCTTGGTAGGGGCGATCTCTGGAAACACCATATATTTT
CDR3aa: CASSLVGAISGNTIYF

d_gene: .
abundance: few
v_gene: TRBV5-5
j_gene: TRBJ1-6
CDR3nt: TGTGCCAGCAGCTTGGGTGTGACAGTTTATTCACCCCTCCACTTT
CDR3aa: CASSLGVTVYSPLHF

d_gene: .
abundance: .
v_gene: TRBV4-3
j_gene: TRBJ2-6
CDR3nt: TGCGCCAGCAGCCAAGAGGGGCGACTGGTATCTGGGGCCAACGTCCTGACTTTC
CDR3aa: CASSQEGRLVSGANVLTF

d_gene: TRBD1
abundance: .
v_gene: TRBV29-1
j_gene: TRBJ1-1
CDR3nt: TGCAGCGTGGACAGGGGCTCAACTGAAGCTTTCTTT
CDR3aa: CSVDRGSTEAFF

d_gene: TRBD2
abundance: .
v_gene: TRBV10-2
j_gene: TRBJ2-1
CDR3nt: TGCGCCAGCGGAACTAGCGGGGGGACCCAGTACAATGAGCAGTTCTTC
CDR3aa: CASGTSGGTQYNEQFF

d_gene: TRBD1
abundance: .
v_gene: TRBV27
j_gene: TRBJ1-1
CDR3nt: TGTGCCAGCAGTTTATTGACAGGGTCGAACACTGAAGCTTTCTTT
CDR3aa: CASSLLTGSNTEAFF

d_gene: TRBD1
abundance: .
v_gene: TRBV4-3
j_gene: TRBJ2-7
CDR3nt: TGCGCCAGCAGCCAAGGGAGAGGGACAGGGATCCACGAGCAGTACTTC
CDR3aa: CASSQGRGTGIHEQYF

d_gene: TRBD2
abundance: .
v_gene: TRBV4-2
j_gene: TRBJ2-1
CDR3nt: TGTGCCAGCAGCCACTTCGCCGCGAGCGGGGGGGCCCAGAGTAGAGGTGAGCAGTTCTTC
CDR3aa: CASSHFAASGGAQSRGEQFF

d_gene: TRBD2
abundance: few
v_gene: TRBV7-9
j_gene: TRBJ2-3
CDR3nt: TGTGCCAGCAGCTTGACTAGCGGGGGGGCAGATACGCAGTATTTT
CDR3aa: CASSLTSGGADTQYF

d_gene: TRBD1
abundance: few
v_gene: TRBV6-5
j_gene: TRBJ1-3
CDR3nt: TGTGCCAGCAGTTATGACAGGGTTCGTTCTGGAAACACCATATATTTT
CDR3aa: CASSYDRVRSGNTIYF

d_gene: TRBD1
abundance: .
v_gene: TRBV7-3
j_gene: TRBJ2-1
CDR3nt: TGTGCCAGCAGCTTAGAGGGACAGATCTACAATGAGCAGTTCTTC
CDR3aa: CASSLEGQIYNEQFF

d_gene: .
abundance: .
v_gene: TRBV12-3/TRBV12-4
j_gene: TRBJ2-5
CDR3nt: TGTGCCAGCAGGCCCGACGGGCAAGAGACCCAGTACTTC
CDR3aa: CASRPDGQETQYF

d_gene: TRBD2
abundance: .
v_gene: TRBV3-1/TRBV3-2
j_gene: TRBJ2-3
CDR3nt: TGTGCCAGCAGCAGGAAGCGGGGGGCCTTCACAGATACGCAGTATTTT
CDR3aa: CASSRKRGAFTDTQYF

d_gene: .
abundance: .
v_gene: TRBV29-1
j_gene: TRBJ1-2
CDR3nt: TGCAGCGTTGGTAGGGGAGGGTATGGCTACACCTTC
CDR3aa: CSVGRGGYGYTF

d_gene: TRBD2
abundance: .
v_gene: TRBV6-5
j_gene: TRBJ2-7
CDR3nt: TGTGCCAGCGCAAGGGGGACTAGCGGTCTCTACGAGCAGTACTTC
CDR3aa: CASARGTSGLYEQYF

d_gene: TRBD1
abundance: .
v_gene: TRBV5-4
j_gene: TRBJ1-2
CDR3nt: TGTGCCAGCAGCTTGCAGGGGGCCAACTATGGCTACACCTTC
CDR3aa: CASSLQGANYGYTF